One and the same sample provided the 22 T cell receptor beta chains below, sequenced in a study of T cells after posttransplantation cyclophosphamide. Cells defined as naive were viable CD3+CD4+ or CD3+CD8+ and CCR7+CD45RA+CD45RO-CD95-CD27+CD28+. Assay used: immunoSEQ multiplex PCR; TCRdb lists only in-frame clones, some missing. The sample comprises under 10,000 clones, roughly 98% of which are singletons, and about 0.25% rests with the top ten. The sequenced sample was naive CD4+ T cells sorted from PBMCs. The receptor set was obtained from a woman in her fifties or sixties in good health, CMV-negative, and a related stem cell transplant donor.

This clone occurred once. The V gene is TRBV7-9, the J gene TRBJ2-6; D unresolved. Germline CDR1 is SEHNR and CDR2 is FQNEAQ (reference sequence). The CDR3 consists of 17 residues. The V gene lost 2 bases and the J gene lost 2 bases, with 13 bases spanning the gap. Here the CDR3 reads CASSLISTQAGANVLTF. DNA for the CDR3: TGTGCCAGCAGCTTAATAAGCACTCAGGCTGGGGCCAACGTCCTGACTTTC.

The chain uses TRBV28 and TRBJ2-1; D is possibly TRBD2 (6 bases). Trimming took 6 bases from V and 10 from J, leaving 19 bases between them. The CDR3 is 14 amino acids. Per the germline V gene, CDR1 is MDHEN and CDR2 is SYDVKM. The CDR3 DNA follows: TGTGCCAGCAGCGAGGGACTTAAGGGGAGGGAGCAGTTCTTC. It specifies CASSEGLKGREQFF. Using reference TRBV28 and TRBJ2-1 for the parts outside the CDR3, the full variable domain is DVKVTQSSRYLVKRTGEKVFLECVQDMDHENMFWYRQDPGLGLRLIYFSYDVKMKEKGDIPEGYSVSREKKERFSLILESASTNQTSMYLCASSEGLKGREQFFGPGTRLTVL.

The chain carries TRBV7-8 and TRBJ2-1; the D gene is possibly TRBD1 (6 bases). The germline CDR1 and CDR2 sequences are SGHVS and FQNEAQ. Trimming removed 5 bases from V and 8 bases from J, with 25 bases in between. The CDR3 has 17 residues. The CDR3 here is CASSPGATGTALDEQFF. The CDR3 DNA follows: TGTGCCAGCAGCCCCGGCGCGACAGGCACCGCCTTGGATGAGCAGTTCTTC.

V is TRBV5-4 and J is TRBJ2-5; 10 nucleotides match TRBD1. Looked up from germline, CDR1 is SGHNT and CDR2 is YYREEE (reference sequence). The V and J ends lost 4 bases and 0 bases, in that order; junction bases with no gene match: 6. The CDR3 extends over 16 amino acids. The DNA for the CDR3 is TGTGCCAGCAGCGCTCGACAGGGGGCGCACCAAGAGACCCAGTACTTC. It codes for CASSARQGAHQETQYF.

The chain is built from TRBV5-6 and TRBJ2-3, with TRBD2 identical over 7 bases. V shed 5 bases and J 6 bases; nucleotides not matched to a gene: 9. CDR1 is SGHDT, CDR2 YYEEEE, per germline. The CDR3 loop spans 14 amino acids. CDR3 bases: TGTGCCAGCAGTACGTTAGGGACTACCGATACGCAGTATTTT. It codes for CASSTLGTTDTQYF.

The rearrangement links TRBV7-7 to TRBJ1-2; 10 nucleotides agree with TRBD1. This CDR3 comprises 17 residues. CDR1 is SSHAT and CDR2 is FNYEAQ in the germline V gene (reference sequence). The J segment lost 9 bases and the V segment lost 3 bases, leaving 16 bases of the junction unmatched. The CDR3 reads CASSLARQGAAPCSYTF. Here the CDR3 DNA reads TGTGCCAGCAGCTTGGCTCGACAGGGGGCGGCCCCTTGCAGCTACACCTTC.

J is TRBJ2-1 and V is TRBV9, with D maybe TRBD2 (6 bases). V was shortened by 0 bases and J by 3 bases, with 10 bases between the two germline ends. The CDR3 covers 15 residues. CDR1 is SGDLS, CDR2 YYNGEE, per germline. The CDR3: CASSVAGSDYNEQFF. CDR3 nucleotides: TGTGCCAGCAGCGTAGCCGGGAGCGACTACAATGAGCAGTTCTTC.

The rearrangement joins TRBV6-6 to TRBJ1-6; a possible D gene is TRBD1 (5 bases). CDR3 size: 16 residues. Germline V lookup: CDR1 MNHNY, CDR2 SVGAGI (reference sequence). V dropped 2 bases and J dropped 6 bases, with 14 bases sitting between them. The CDR3 spells CASSYRRAAANSPLHF. In nucleotides, the CDR3 is TGTGCCAGCAGTTACCGCAGGGCGGCAGCTAATTCACCCCTCCACTTT.

The V call is TRBV10-3, the J call TRBJ1-3; 7 positions agree with TRBD1. The CDR3 spans 16 residues. Per germline, CDR1 ENHRY and CDR2 SYGVKD. V gave up 2 bases and J gave up 1 base; unmatched junction bases: 5. Here the CDR3 reads CAISEAPTGSGNTIYF. The CDR3 region has the DNA TGTGCCATCAGTGAGGCCCCGACAGGGTCTGGAAACACCATATATTTT.

The rearrangement links TRBV5-1 to TRBJ2-6; no reliable D call. The germline CDR1 and CDR2 sequences are SGHRS and YFSETQ. The CDR3 sequence is 14 residues long. V was cut by 0 bases and J by 6 bases, with 7 bases left in between. The CDR3 region has the DNA TGCGCCAGCAGCTTGGAAACTCCGGCCAACGTCCTGACTTTC. It codes for CASSLETPANVLTF.

V gene TRBV9 combines with J gene TRBJ2-3; TRBD2 aligns across 15 bases. Looked up from germline, CDR1 is SGDLS and CDR2 is YYNGEE. The CDR3 length is 14 residues. Trimming at V came to 7 bases and at J to 6 bases, leaving 3 bases not matched to a gene. CDR3 loop: CASGGLAGGDTQYF. In nucleotides, the CDR3 is TGTGCCAGCGGGGGACTAGCGGGGGGTGATACGCAGTATTTT.

The chain joins TRBV5-1 to TRBJ2-3; 11 bases are shared with TRBD2. Losses at the gene ends were 4 bases for V and 2 bases for J; bases not matched to a gene: 12. The CDR3 contains 18 residues. Per germline, CDR1 SGHRS and CDR2 YFSETQ. The CDR3 is CASSVAPASGGFTDTQYF. The CDR3, as DNA: TGCGCCAGCAGCGTAGCCCCCGCTAGCGGGGGGTTCACAGATACGCAGTATTTT.

V usage is TRBV4-1 and J usage is TRBJ1-2; TRBD1 matches at 9 bases. Germline CDR1 MGHRA, CDR2 YSYEKL. V was pared by 3 bases and J by 6 bases, with 17 bases of the junction left unmatched. This CDR3 contains 18 residues. CDR3 in amino acids: CASSQTGGDRGGIDGYTF. The CDR3 DNA reads TGCGCCAGCAGCCAGACAGGGGGGGATCGGGGCGGTATCGATGGCTACACCTTC.

This clone was seen once. V usage is TRBV18 and J usage is TRBJ1-3, with 7 bases matching TRBD1. Germline lookup yields CDR1 KGHSH and CDR2 LQKENI. Losses at the gene ends were 3 bases for V and 1 base for J; bases not matched to a gene: 3. The CDR3 sequence is 15 residues long. CDR3 DNA: TGTGCCAGCTCACCTTTGACAGGGTCTGGAAACACCATATATTTT. This gives the protein CASSPLTGSGNTIYF.

The chain links TRBV28 to TRBJ1-2; no clear D. Trimming stripped 3 bases from V and 4 bases from J, with 15 bases between. The length of the CDR3 is 15 residues. Germline lookup yields CDR1 MDHEN and CDR2 SYDVKM. The CDR3 coding sequence is TGTGCCAGCAGTTTCCCCCTCGGTTTGGTCTATGGCTACACCTTC. Translating gives CASSFPLGLVYGYTF.

The chain couples TRBV6-1 to TRBJ2-5, with 7 bases aligning to TRBD1. After removal of 1 base from V and 5 bases from J, the junction contained 4 bases not matched to a gene. Germline loops: CDR1 MNHNS, CDR2 SASEGT. CDR3 size: 14 residues. CDR3 amino acids: CASSEGQGRETQYF. CDR3 in DNA: TGTGCCAGCAGTGAAGGACAGGGAAGGGAGACCCAGTACTTC.

This chain connects TRBV28 to TRBJ2-4, with 10 bases aligning to TRBD1. The CDR3 has 16 residues. The germline V gene encodes CDR1 MDHEN and CDR2 SYDVKM. Losses at the gene ends were 6 bases for V and 8 bases for J; bases not matched to a gene: 13. The chain's CDR3 is CASSWDRGGSIDIQYF. CDR3 DNA sequence: TGTGCCAGCAGCTGGGACAGGGGCGGATCTATAGACATTCAGTACTTC.

J is TRBJ1-5 and V is TRBV28; D is ambiguous. The CDR3 consists of 12 residues. With 3 bases removed from V and 4 bases from J, the gap between germline ends came to 4 bases. Germline V gene sequence: CDR1 MDHEN, CDR2 SYDVKM. The CDR3 nucleotides read TGTGCCAGCAGTTTCCAAAATCAGCCCCAGCATTTT. It translates to CASSFQNQPQHF.

The CDR3 sequence is CASSLALGRGPDNEQFF. The DNA of the CDR3 is TGTGCCAGCAGTTTAGCCCTGGGGCGGGGGCCGGACAATGAGCAGTTCTTC. The rearrangement joins TRBV28 to TRBJ2-1; possible D gene TRBD2, 7 bases. Trimming shortened V by 2 bases and J by 5 bases, and 19 bases separated the two germline ends. CDR3 length: 17 amino acids. Germline CDR1 reads MDHEN; CDR2 reads SYDVKM.

The chain employs TRBV19 and TRBJ2-5; 11 bases are a match to TRBD2. With V trimmed by 4 bases and J by 5 bases, 15 bases remained unmatched. Germline V gene sequence: CDR1 LNHDA, CDR2 SQIVND (reference sequence). The CDR3 is 18 amino acids. CDR3 loop: CASSTRRASGGSAETQYF. The CDR3 DNA sequence: TGTGCCAGTAGTACCCGGAGGGCTAGCGGGGGGTCCGCGGAGACCCAGTACTTC. Complete variable domain (other parts from reference TRBV19 and TRBJ2-5): DGGITQSPKYLFRKEGQNVTLSCEQNLNHDAMYWYRQDPGQGLRLIYYSQIVNDFQKGDIAEGYSVSREKKESFPLTVTSAQKNPTAFYLCASSTRRASGGSAETQYFGPGTRLLVL.

This clone has just a few counts. This rearrangement joins TRBV2 to TRBJ1-6, with TRBD1 as a possible D gene (6 bases). Deletions cut 10 bases from V and 11 bases from J, with 18 bases between. Per germline, CDR1 SNHLY and CDR2 FYNNEI. The CDR3 contains 13 residues. CDR3 amino acids: CATQAPGGPPLHF. CDR3 coding DNA: TGTGCCACCCAGGCTCCGGGGGGGCCACCCCTCCACTTT.

The chain couples TRBV5-6 to TRBJ1-2; TRBD1 agrees at 7 bases. From germline, CDR1 is SGHDT and CDR2 YYEEEE. The CDR3 consists of 14 residues. Unmatched junction bases numbered 3, after V lost 0 bases and J lost 4 bases. The CDR3 coding sequence is TGTGCCAGCAGCTTGGGGACAGGCATCTATGGCTACACCTTC. Translating gives CASSLGTGIYGYTF.